This is a list of T cell receptor beta chains from one sample in a study of technical replicates of blood from a handful of donors. Assay used: immunoSEQ multiplex PCR; TCRdb lists only in-frame clones, some missing. Here the sample spans 70,000 or so clones, over 80% being singletons. The sequencing sample was made of PBMCs. The receptor set was obtained from a human donor in good health. Some clones in this sample may be carry-over from other donors' samples. Both conserved end residues are part of each CDR3. D genes are given only for firm matches. The size field is filled for only some rows; it gives once, few, many or a size class.

j_gene: TRBJ2-7
abundance: NA
d_gene: NA
len: 14
v_gene: TRBV5-4
CDR3nt: TGTGCCAGCAGCTCTCAATCGGGACTCTACGAGCAGTACTTC
CDR3aa: CASSSQSGLYEQYF

j_gene: TRBJ1-2
abundance: NA
d_gene: NA
len: 14
v_gene: TRBV6-6
CDR3nt: TGTGCCAGCAGTTACGGGGGGAGGAACTATGGCTACACCTTC
CDR3aa: CASSYGGRNYGYTF

j_gene: TRBJ2-4
abundance: NA
d_gene: NA
len: 15
v_gene: TRBV27
CDR3nt: TGTGCCAGCAGTACTCTGGCAGGGAAGGTAAACATTCAGTACTTC
CDR3aa: CASSTLAGKVNIQYF

j_gene: TRBJ2-2
abundance: NA
d_gene: NA
len: 15
v_gene: TRBV30
CDR3nt: TGTGCCTGGGCCCGTGGAGGAAGAGACACCGGGGAGCTGTTTTTT
CDR3aa: CAWARGGRDTGELFF

j_gene: TRBJ2-4
abundance: NA
d_gene: NA
len: 16
v_gene: TRBV4-1
CDR3nt: TGCGCCAGCAGCCAAGAATTCCTAAGTATGGCGAGGAATATGTACTTC
CDR3aa: CASSQEFLSMARNMYF

j_gene: TRBJ1-5
abundance: NA
d_gene: TRBD1
len: 17
v_gene: TRBV19
CDR3nt: TGTGCCAGTAGTAGGCTCCGGGACCCAGGGGGAGTGGGGCCCCAGCATTTT
CDR3aa: CASSRLRDPGGVGPQHF

j_gene: TRBJ1-6
abundance: NA
d_gene: NA
len: 15
v_gene: TRBV7-2
CDR3nt: TGTGCCAGCAGCTTAATGAGCTCCTATAATTCACCCCTCCACTTT
CDR3aa: CASSLMSSYNSPLHF

j_gene: TRBJ2-5
abundance: NA
d_gene: NA
len: 15
v_gene: TRBV5-1
CDR3nt: TGCGCCAGCAGCTTATTACCGGGGGTCCAAGAGACCCAGTACTTC
CDR3aa: CASSLLPGVQETQYF

j_gene: TRBJ1-2
abundance: NA
d_gene: TRBD1
len: 13
v_gene: TRBV2
CDR3nt: TGTGCCAGCAAGCAGGGGGGTGGCTATGGCTACACCTTC
CDR3aa: CASKQGGGYGYTF

j_gene: TRBJ1-6
abundance: NA
d_gene: NA
len: 17
v_gene: TRBV4-3
CDR3nt: TGCGCCAGCAGCCAAGATATTGGAGGGGAACGACATTCACCCCTCCACTTT
CDR3aa: CASSQDIGGERHSPLHF

j_gene: TRBJ2-5
abundance: once
d_gene: TRBD2
len: 16
v_gene: TRBV7-2
CDR3nt: TGTGCCAGCAGCTTCGGACTAGCGGGGGGGCGAGAGACCCAGTACTTC
CDR3aa: CASSFGLAGGRETQYF

j_gene: TRBJ2-7
abundance: NA
d_gene: NA
len: 16
v_gene: TRBV11-1
CDR3nt: TGTGCCAGCAGCCTGGCGTCCAGGGTTTTCTCCTACGAGCAGTACTTC
CDR3aa: CASSLASRVFSYEQYF

j_gene: TRBJ2-3
abundance: NA
d_gene: TRBD2
len: 16
v_gene: TRBV11-3
CDR3nt: TGTGCCAGCAGCTTGGGACTAGCGGGGGGGCAAGATACGCAGTATTTT
CDR3aa: CASSLGLAGGQDTQYF

j_gene: TRBJ1-2
abundance: few
d_gene: NA
len: 12
v_gene: TRBV30
CDR3nt: TGTGCCTGGAGTGCCGACTCCTATGGCTACACCTTC
CDR3aa: CAWSADSYGYTF

j_gene: TRBJ2-1
abundance: NA
d_gene: TRBD2
len: 15
v_gene: TRBV19
CDR3nt: TGTGCCAGTAGTAAAGCGGGGGGCTCCTACAATGAGCAGTTCTTC
CDR3aa: CASSKAGGSYNEQFF

j_gene: TRBJ2-7
abundance: NA
d_gene: NA
len: 13
v_gene: TRBV2
CDR3nt: TGTGCCAGCAGTGCTCAGGGGATTGGCGAGCAGTACTTC
CDR3aa: CASSAQGIGEQYF

j_gene: TRBJ1-1
abundance: NA
d_gene: NA
len: 13
v_gene: TRBV2
CDR3nt: TGTGCCAGCAGTGGAGGGGGGAGGGCTGAAGCTTTCTTT
CDR3aa: CASSGGGRAEAFF

j_gene: TRBJ2-5
abundance: NA
d_gene: TRBD2
len: 16
v_gene: TRBV7-2
CDR3nt: TGTGCCAGCAGCCCTGGGCTGATAGCGGGAGGGGAGACCCAGTACTTC
CDR3aa: CASSPGLIAGGETQYF